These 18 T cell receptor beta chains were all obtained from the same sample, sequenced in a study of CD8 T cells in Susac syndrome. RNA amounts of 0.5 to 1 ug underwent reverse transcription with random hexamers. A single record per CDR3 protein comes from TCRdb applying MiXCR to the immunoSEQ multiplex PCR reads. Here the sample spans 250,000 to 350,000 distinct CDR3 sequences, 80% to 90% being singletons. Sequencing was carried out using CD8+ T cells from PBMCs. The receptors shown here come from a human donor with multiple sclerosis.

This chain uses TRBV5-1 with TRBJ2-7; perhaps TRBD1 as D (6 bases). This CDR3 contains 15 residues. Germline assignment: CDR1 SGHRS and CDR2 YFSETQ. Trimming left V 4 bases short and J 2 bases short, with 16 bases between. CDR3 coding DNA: TGCGCCAGCAGCGGACTGTCCAGGGGACCCTACGAGCAGTACTTC. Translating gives CASSGLSRGPYEQYF.

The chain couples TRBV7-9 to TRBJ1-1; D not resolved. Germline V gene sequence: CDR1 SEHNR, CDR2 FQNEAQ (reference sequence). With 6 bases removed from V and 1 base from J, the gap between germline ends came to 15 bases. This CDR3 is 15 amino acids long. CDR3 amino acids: CASSSTRRENTEAFF. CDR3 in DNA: TGTGCCAGCAGTAGTACGAGGAGGGAGAACACTGAAGCTTTCTTT.

The CDR3 DNA sequence: TGTGCCAGCAGCCCGGACGGCTCTAACTATGGCTACACCTTC. Translating it yields CASSPDGSNYGYTF. The chain employs TRBV7-9 and TRBJ1-2; D ambiguous. The germline V gene encodes CDR1 SEHNR and CDR2 FQNEAQ (reference sequence). This CDR3 is built from 14 residues. V shed 5 bases and J shed 0 bases, with 10 bases lying between them.

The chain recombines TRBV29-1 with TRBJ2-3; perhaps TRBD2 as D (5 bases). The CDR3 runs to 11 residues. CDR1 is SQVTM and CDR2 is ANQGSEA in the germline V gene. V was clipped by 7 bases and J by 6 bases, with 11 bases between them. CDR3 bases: TGCAGCGACGCCGGGGAGGATACGCAGTATTTT. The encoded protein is CSDAGEDTQYF.

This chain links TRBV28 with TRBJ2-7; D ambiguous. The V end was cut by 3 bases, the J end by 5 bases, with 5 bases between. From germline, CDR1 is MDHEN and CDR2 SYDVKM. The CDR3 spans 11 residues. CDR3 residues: CASSFSNEQYF. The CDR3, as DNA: TGTGCCAGCAGTTTTTCGAACGAGCAGTACTTC.

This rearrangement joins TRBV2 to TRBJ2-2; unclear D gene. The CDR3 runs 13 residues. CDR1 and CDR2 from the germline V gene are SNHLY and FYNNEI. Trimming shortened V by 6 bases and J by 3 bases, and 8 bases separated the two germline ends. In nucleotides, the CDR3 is TGTGCCAGCAGAATTAGATACACCGGGGAGCTGTTTTTT. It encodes CASRIRYTGELFF.

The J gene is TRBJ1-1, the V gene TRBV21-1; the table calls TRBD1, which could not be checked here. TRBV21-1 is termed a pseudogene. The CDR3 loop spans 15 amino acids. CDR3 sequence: CASSKVRGRKAEAFF. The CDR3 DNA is TGTGCCAGCAGCAAAGTAAGGGGGCGCAAAGCTGAAGCTTTCTTT.

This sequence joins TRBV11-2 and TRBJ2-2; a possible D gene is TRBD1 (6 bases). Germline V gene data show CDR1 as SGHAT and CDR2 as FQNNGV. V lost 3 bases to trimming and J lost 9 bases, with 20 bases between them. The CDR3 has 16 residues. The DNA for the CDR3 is TGTGCCAGCAGCTTCCAGTCAGGGGATATCCACCGGGAGCTGTTTTTT. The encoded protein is CASSFQSGDIHRELFF.

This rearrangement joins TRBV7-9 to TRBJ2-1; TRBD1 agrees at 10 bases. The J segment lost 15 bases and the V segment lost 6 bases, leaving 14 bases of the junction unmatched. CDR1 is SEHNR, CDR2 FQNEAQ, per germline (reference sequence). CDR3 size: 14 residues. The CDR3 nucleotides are TGTGCCAGCAGTCCGCCTTTAGGACAGGGGGTTACGTTCTTC. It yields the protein CASSPPLGQGVTFF.

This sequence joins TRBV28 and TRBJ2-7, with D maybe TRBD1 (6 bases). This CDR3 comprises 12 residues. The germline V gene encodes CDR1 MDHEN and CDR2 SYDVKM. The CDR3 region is CPLRDTSYEQYF. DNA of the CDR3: TGTCCACTCCGGGACACCTCCTACGAGCAGTACTTC.

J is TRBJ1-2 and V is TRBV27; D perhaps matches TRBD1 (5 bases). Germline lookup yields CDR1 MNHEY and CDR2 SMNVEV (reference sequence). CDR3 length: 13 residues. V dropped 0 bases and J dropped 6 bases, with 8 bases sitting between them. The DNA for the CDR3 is TGTGCCAGCAGTTTATCCGGGACGAATGGCTACACCTTC. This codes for CASSLSGTNGYTF.

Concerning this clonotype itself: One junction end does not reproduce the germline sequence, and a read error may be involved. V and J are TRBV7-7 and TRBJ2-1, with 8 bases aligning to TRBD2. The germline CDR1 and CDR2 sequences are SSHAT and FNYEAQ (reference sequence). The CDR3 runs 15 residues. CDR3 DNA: TGTGCTAGCAGCTTAGGAATACTAGCGGCCAATGAGCAGTTCTTC. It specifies CASSLGILAANEQFF.

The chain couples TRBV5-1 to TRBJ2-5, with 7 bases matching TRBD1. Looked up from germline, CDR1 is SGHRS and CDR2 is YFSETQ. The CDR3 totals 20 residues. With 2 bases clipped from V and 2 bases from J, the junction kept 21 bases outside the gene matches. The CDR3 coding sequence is TGCGCCAGCAGCTTCCGGGGAAGACAGGGAATAGTTCCCACTCAAGAGACCCAGTACTTC. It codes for CASSFRGRQGIVPTQETQYF.

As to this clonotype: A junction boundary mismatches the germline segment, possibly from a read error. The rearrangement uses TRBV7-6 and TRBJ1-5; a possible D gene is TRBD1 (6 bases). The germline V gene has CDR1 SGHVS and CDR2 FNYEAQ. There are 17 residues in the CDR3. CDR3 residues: CASSLAAGVDSNQPRHF. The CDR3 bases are TGTGCCAGCAGCTTAGCGGCAGGGGTCGATAGCAATCAGCCCCGGCATTTT.

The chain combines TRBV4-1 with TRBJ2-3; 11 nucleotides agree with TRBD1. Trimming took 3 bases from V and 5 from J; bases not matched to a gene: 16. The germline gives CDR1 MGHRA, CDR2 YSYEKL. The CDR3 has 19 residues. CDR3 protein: CASSHPGGWGQGVGDTQYF. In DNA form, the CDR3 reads TGCGCCAGCAGCCACCCTGGAGGGTGGGGACAGGGGGTCGGAGATACGCAGTATTTT.

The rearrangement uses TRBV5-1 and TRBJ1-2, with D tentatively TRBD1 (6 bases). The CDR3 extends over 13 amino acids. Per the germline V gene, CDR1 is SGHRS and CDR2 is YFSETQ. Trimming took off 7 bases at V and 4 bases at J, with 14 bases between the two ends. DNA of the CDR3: TGCGCCAGCCGCAGGGGCCCCATCTATGGCTACACCTTC. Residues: CASRRGPIYGYTF.

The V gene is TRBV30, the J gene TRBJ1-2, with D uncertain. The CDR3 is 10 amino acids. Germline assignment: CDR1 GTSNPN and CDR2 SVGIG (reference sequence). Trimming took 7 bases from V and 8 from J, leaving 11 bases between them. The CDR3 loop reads CAFEYGGYTF. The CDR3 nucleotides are TGTGCCTTCGAGTATGGGGGCTACACCTTC.

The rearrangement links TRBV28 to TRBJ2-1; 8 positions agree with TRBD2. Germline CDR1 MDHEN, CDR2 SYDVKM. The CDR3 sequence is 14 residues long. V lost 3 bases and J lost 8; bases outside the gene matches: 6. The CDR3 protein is CASSFLREVDEQFF. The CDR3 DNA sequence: TGTGCCAGCAGTTTTCTGCGGGAGGTGGATGAGCAGTTCTTC.